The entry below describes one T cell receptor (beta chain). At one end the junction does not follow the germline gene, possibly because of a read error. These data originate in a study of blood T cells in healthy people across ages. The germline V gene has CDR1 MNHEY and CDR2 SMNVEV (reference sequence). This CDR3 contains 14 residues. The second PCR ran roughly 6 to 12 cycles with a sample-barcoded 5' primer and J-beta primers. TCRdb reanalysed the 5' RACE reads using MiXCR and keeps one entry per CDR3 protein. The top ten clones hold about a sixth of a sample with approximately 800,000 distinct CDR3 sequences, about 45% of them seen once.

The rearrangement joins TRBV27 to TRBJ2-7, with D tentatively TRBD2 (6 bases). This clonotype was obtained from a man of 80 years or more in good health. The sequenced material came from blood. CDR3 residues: CASSFGGPNYGQYF. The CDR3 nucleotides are TGTGCCAGCAGTTTCGGGGGACCTAACTACGGGCAGTACTTC.